This TCR beta chain was recorded in a study of identical twins. General observations from the study: Within monozygotic twins, out-of-frame TCR alpha sharing was underestimated by the models.

TCRdb fed the 5' RACE reads into MiXCR, producing one record per CDR3 protein. The table lists 1.5 million to 2 million distinct CDR3 sequences, less than 40% of them singletons. The V and J ends lost 6 bases and 0 bases, in that order; junction bases with no gene match: 15. The V gene's germline CDR1 is MNHNS and CDR2 SASEGT. There are 19 residues in the CDR3. Turning to this clonotype: Its antigen is currently unknown.

The chain has TRBV6-1 and TRBJ1-5, with 9 bases matching TRBD1. The TCR originated in a newborn girl in good health. Sample: cord blood. This chain's CDR3 is CASRNQGQGSGLSNQPQHF. The CDR3 coding sequence is TGTGCCAGCAGAAACCAGGGACAGGGCTCGGGACTTAGCAATCAGCCCCAGCATTTT.